The clone carrying this T cell receptor beta chain was recorded many times. Its specificity is not known. The CDR3 goes on 3 residues after the read ends, and that part is filled in from the germline J gene. Germline V gene data show CDR1 as SGHNT and CDR2 as YYREEE (reference sequence). V was clipped by 2 bases and J by 0 bases; unmatched bases: 4. The CDR3 covers 15 residues. This entry is derived from a study of T cell clonality in common variable immunodeficiency. Heparinized whole blood, about 4.5 to 9 ml, came from each donor. Here immunoSEQ multiplex PCR was the method, and the copy in TCRdb shows in-frame clones only, minus some. The profile covers around 57,000 clones, none occurring a single time. Study-level results: Compared with controls, CVID subjects had fewer shared TCRbeta clones.

This sequence was found in a person aged 18-70 years in good health. Sequencing used peripheral blood mononuclear cells. V and J are TRBV5-4 and TRBJ1-1; 7 bases match TRBD1. The CDR3 sequence: CASSFPGQMNTEAFF. The DNA read from the CDR3 is TGTGCCAGCAGCTTCCCGGGACAGATGAACACTGAA.